This TCR beta chain was obtained from a study of identical twins (dated by TCRdb to the mid-2010s). Background for the entire study: TCR alpha and beta repertoires from monozygotic twins, unrelated adults of various ages and cord blood were deep-sequenced to test whether fetal clonotypes persist. To rule out contamination, the twin experiments were replicated at different times with different library preparation protocols.

To note about this clonotype: This receptor's antigen is unknown. The sample holds no much larger clone one base away, and base qualities are not on file.

Study-wide findings and limitations: Zero-insertion analyses could be partly confounded by invariant T cells such as MAIT and iNKT, although diverse VJ usage argued against such confounding for most clonotypes. In monozygotic twins, out-of-frame TCR alpha sharing was systematically underestimated by recombination models, although the models agreed with sharing between unrelated individuals. Abundant cord blood beta clonotypes carried fewer insertions; young adult naive repertoires showed a weaker similar trend, while memory repertoires showed none. Excess twin sharing in beta out-of-frame sequences was weaker because fewer shared sequences lowered the signal-to-noise ratio. Conclusions relied on cross-sectional statistical analysis, since the same donors could not be followed over many years. Out-of-frame TCR alpha sequences shared between twins showed an excess of low generation-probability sequences compared with coincidental sharing between unrelated individuals.

Only healthy Caucasian donors were included. The twin cohort consisted of three pairs of female monozygotic twins, all aged about 18 to 29 years. Positive isolation kits from Invitrogen were used to isolate the CD4+ and CD8+ T cell populations. The library was built by means of 5' RACE. The run used an Illumina HiSeq 2000. Template switching added a universal primer binding site, and the final cDNA carried a unique molecular identifier that allowed TCR cDNA molecules to be counted accurately. Specific primers in the conserved constant-segment region were used to synthesize first-strand cDNA for the TCR alpha and beta chains. To control for contamination, each cDNA library was double barcoded with a SMART-Mk sample barcode plus Illumina barcodes. TruSeq adapter sequences, together with Illumina sample barcodes, were added in two successive PCR steps. The Illumina HiSeq platform was used with custom primers to sequence TCR alpha and beta cDNA libraries. Concerning the study's data processing: MiGEC was used to process raw reads and extract unique molecular identifiers, and MiXCR was used to find CDR3 positions. Recombination models were inferred per individual with the repgenHMM and IGoR tools using an EM algorithm. Shared clonotype analysis was performed with the tcR package in R, normalizing sharing by the product of cloneset sizes. To study raw recombination free of thymic and clonal selection effects, out-of-frame nonproductive sequences were analyzed. TCRdb reprocessing: public reads trimmed at Q25 with fastp, clones called with MiXCR, in-frame beta chains kept. Identical CDR3 protein sequences are pooled into one entry, listed with their most common genes and DNA. The V and J calls were determined by TCRdb, not by the authors. This sample holds about 500,000 distinct CDR3 sequences; roughly an eighth were observed only once. Clones ranked in the top ten supply more than 0.8% of the sample.

The CDR3, from cysteine to phenylalanine, totals 14 residues. Of all the DNA, just the CDR3 is kept, 42 bases in frame from base 1. From V the trimming removes 5 bases and from J it removes 8 bases, while the gene matches leave 10 bases of the junction unaccounted for. CDR1 and CDR2 (MNHEY, SMNVEV) derive from the germline V gene (reference sequence). The same data also contributed to another study, on yellow fever vaccine responses in identical twins. The second publication reports: According to the authors, in identical twins the way T cells responded to vaccination appeared partly convergent and partly personalized. Focusing on identical twins, the study followed the T cell clones that responded to the vaccine, and did so with precision.

The specimen sequenced was CD4+ T cells sorted from blood. This sequence uses TRBV27 and TRBJ2-7, with TRBD2 matching 9 junction bases. This TCR came from a woman under 30 in good health. Read as DNA, the sequence is TGTGCCAGCAGTCCCCGGGCTAGCGGGGCGAAGCAGTACTTC. Its translation reads: CASSPRASGAKQYF.